This section outlines one T cell receptor (beta chain) sequence together with its context. Antigen unknown. The V gene lost 1 base and the J gene lost 7 bases, with 8 bases spanning the gap. Germline CDR1 SEHNR, CDR2 FQNEAQ (reference sequence). The CDR3 is 12 residues long. These data are taken from a study of cytotoxic CD8 clonotypes in ibrutinib-treated CLL. At the level of the study: The subjects consisted of approximately ten relapsed/refractory and roughly 15 treatment-naive individuals, with about 17 IGHV unmutated. Sequenced samples delivered averages of around 250,000 productive templates and tens of thousands of productive rearrangements.

Sequencing was performed with immunoSEQ multiplex PCR; in TCRdb, only in-frame clones are kept and a portion is missing. This table has approximately 350,000 clones, around 66% appearing once. Study-wide results and limits: Relative to age-matched healthy donors, clonality at baseline was higher, and it tracked circulating CD8+ T-cell counts.

The input for sequencing was PBMCs, taken after 36 months of ibrutinib treatment. The J gene is TRBJ2-7, the V gene TRBV7-9; D uncertain. The clonotype originates from a human donor with chronic lymphocytic leukemia. DNA of the CDR3: TGTGCCAGCAGCTTAGGAGTTCAAGAGCAGTACTTC. Its translation: CASSLGVQEQYF.